The next 23 T cell receptor beta chains were all read from a single sample in a study of blood T cells in healthy people across ages (dated by TCRdb to the mid-2010s). Libraries were made using 5' RACE. These reads were obtained on an Illumina HiSeq 2500. The second PCR ran for about 7 to 11 cycles and used a J-beta primer mix along with a sample-barcoded 5' primer. TCRdb reanalyzed the raw reads on its own, using fastp at Q25 for trimming and MiXCR for clone calling, and kept in-frame beta chains. Merged by CDR3 protein, the rows form single entries marked with the most common genes and DNA. For this sample there are approximately 880,000 distinct CDR3 sequences; 40% to 60% appear just once. The ten largest clones capture around 15% of the sample. The sample comprised blood. Receptor source: a man aged 25-40 years in good health.

Ten or more counts support this clonotype. This chain connects TRBV20-1 to TRBJ2-5, with TRBD2 matching over 10 bases. This CDR3 is built from 14 residues. CDR1 DFQATT and CDR2 SNEGSKA come from the germline V gene (reference sequence). V gave up 3 bases and J gave up 5 bases; unmatched junction bases: 6. CDR3 region: CSARLGLAFETQYF. The CDR3 nucleotides are TGCAGTGCTAGGCTGGGACTAGCGTTCGAGACCCAGTACTTC.

The chain couples TRBV4-1 to TRBJ2-7, with D tentatively TRBD2 (5 bases). This CDR3 has 13 amino acids. Per germline, CDR1 MGHRA and CDR2 YSYEKL. V was clipped by 3 bases and J by 11 bases, with 17 bases between them. The CDR3 reads CASSHVQGQEEYF. In nucleotides, the CDR3 is TGCGCCAGCAGCCATGTCCAAGGCCAGGAGGAGTACTTC.

The chain joins TRBV7-2 to TRBJ1-1; 9 bases agree with TRBD1. V shed 5 bases and J 6 bases; nucleotides not matched to a gene: 4. This CDR3 region has 13 residues. Germline assignment: CDR1 SGHTA and CDR2 FQGNSA. This chain's CDR3 is CASSRTGAPEAFF. The CDR3 coding sequence is TGTGCCAGCAGCCGGACAGGGGCCCCTGAAGCTTTCTTT.

This clonotype was seen only a few times. The chain employs TRBV7-9 and TRBJ1-3; D not resolved. Trimming took off 1 base at V and 4 bases at J, with 11 bases between the two ends. Germline CDR1 reads SEHNR; CDR2 reads FQNEAQ (reference sequence). This CDR3 comprises 15 residues. In nucleotides, the CDR3 is TGTGCCAGCAGCTTAGGTCCTGGCGGAGGAAACACCATATATTTT. Protein product: CASSLGPGGGNTIYF.

Concerning this clonotype itself: A single base separates this from a much larger clone, so it may be a read error. CDR3 in amino acids: CSASGGGETQYF. As DNA, the CDR3 is TGCAGTGCCAGCGGGGGGGGAGAGACCCAGTACTTC. This sequence joins TRBV20-1 and TRBJ2-5, with 10 bases matching TRBD2. J lost 4 bases, V lost 6 bases, and 2 bases had no gene match. CDR1 DFQATT and CDR2 SNEGSKA come from the germline V gene (reference sequence). The CDR3 loop spans 12 amino acids.

The V and J genes are TRBV29-1 and TRBJ2-1, with D possibly being TRBD2 (5 bases). The CDR3 covers 14 residues. Germline V gene lookup returns CDR1 SQVTM and CDR2 ANQGSEA. Between the trimmed V and J ends, which lost 4 bases and 0 bases, there was a span of 10 bases. The CDR3 DNA reads as TGCAGCGTTGGAGGACTCCCCTCCTACAATGAGCAGTTCTTC. Its translation: CSVGGLPSYNEQFF.

The chain couples TRBV20-1 to TRBJ2-1; 10 nucleotides align to TRBD2. The J segment lost 10 bases and the V segment lost 5 bases, leaving 11 bases of the junction unmatched. Germline CDR1 DFQATT, CDR2 SNEGSKA (reference sequence). The length of the CDR3 is 14 residues. The CDR3 sequence: CSAPSGGDHYEQFF. CDR3 coding DNA: TGCAGTGCTCCTAGCGGGGGAGACCACTACGAGCAGTTCTTC.

This chain connects TRBV9 to TRBJ2-1, with D maybe TRBD1 (5 bases). The CDR3 loop spans 16 amino acids. Trimming cost V 3 bases and J 4 bases, with 17 bases left between them. The V gene's germline CDR1 is SGDLS and CDR2 YYNGEE. CDR3 region: CASSAQVSRKYNEQFF. The CDR3, as DNA: TGTGCCAGCAGCGCACAGGTGAGCCGAAAATACAATGAGCAGTTCTTC. The complete variable domain, with remaining parts taken from reference TRBV9 and TRBJ2-1, reads DSGVTQTPKHLITATGQRVTLRCSPRSGDLSVYWYQQSLDQGLQFLIQYYNGEERAKGNILERFSAQQFPDLHSELNLSSLELGDSALYFCASSAQVSRKYNEQFFGPGTRLTVL.

In this sample, this clonotype turned up a few times. The J gene is TRBJ1-1, the V gene TRBV4-2, with D hard to call. Germline V CDR1 and CDR2: LGHNA, YNFKEQ. The CDR3 spans 15 residues. The germline V and J ends were trimmed by 0 bases and 0 bases, with 8 bases remaining between them. This CDR3 reads CASSQDPSMNTEAFF. The DNA of the CDR3 is TGTGCCAGCAGCCAAGATCCTTCCATGAACACTGAAGCTTTCTTT.

The J gene is TRBJ1-1, the V gene TRBV4-2; maybe TRBD1 (6 bases). CDR3 length: 15 amino acids. Per the germline V gene, CDR1 is LGHNA and CDR2 is YNFKEQ. V was clipped by 0 bases and J by 5 bases, with 13 bases between them. DNA of the CDR3: TGTGCCAGCAGCCAAGAGGGGGGCTTGAGGACTGAAGCTTTCTTT. It is translated as CASSQEGGLRTEAFF.

This rearrangement joins TRBV20-1 to TRBJ1-4; TRBD1 matches 9 bases. The germline gives CDR1 DFQATT, CDR2 SNEGSKA (reference sequence). J was trimmed by 5 bases and V by 8 bases; bases with no gene match: 6. CDR3 length: 13 amino acids. The CDR3 is CSTFGTGNEKLFF. For the CDR3, the DNA is TGCAGTACCTTCGGGACAGGGAATGAAAAACTGTTTTTT.

The chain links TRBV6-2 or TRBV6-3 to TRBJ2-1; TRBD2 matches 11 bases. Looked up from germline, CDR1 is MNHEY and CDR2 is SVGEGT. This CDR3 region has 15 residues. Germline trimming cut 6 bases from V and 9 bases from J; bases unmatched to any gene: 10. CDR3 amino acids: CASRISGGALGEQFF. The CDR3, as DNA: TGTGCCAGCAGGATTAGCGGGGGGGCCCTCGGTGAGCAGTTCTTC.

This clonotype was seen more than once but under ten times. The chain employs TRBV20-1 and TRBJ2-7; D not resolved. This CDR3 is built from 12 residues. Looked up from germline, CDR1 is DFQATT and CDR2 is SNEGSKA (reference sequence). Trimming removed 8 bases at V and 3 bases at J, with 14 bases between. The CDR3 sequence: CSLLEWGYEQYF. For the CDR3, the DNA is TGCAGTCTTCTAGAGTGGGGCTACGAGCAGTACTTC.

This clonotype was counted only a few times. In DNA, the CDR3 is TGTGCCAGCCAGCTCGGGGCAGCCGAGACAGATACGCAGTATTTT. It translates to CASQLGAAETDTQYF. The chain links TRBV28 to TRBJ2-3; the D gene could be TRBD1 or TRBD2 (5 bases each). With 8 bases removed from V and 3 bases from J, the gap between germline ends came to 18 bases. CDR3 length equals 15 residues. CDR1 and CDR2 from the germline V gene are MDHEN and SYDVKM.

The CDR3 DNA sequence: TGCAGTGCCACACCCGGACTAGCGCCGACAGATACGCAGTATTTT. Its translation: CSATPGLAPTDTQYF. V usage is TRBV20-1 and J usage is TRBJ2-3, with TRBD2 matching over 9 bases. The trim removed 6 bases at V and 3 bases at J, leaving 10 bases unmatched. Germline V gene data show CDR1 as DFQATT and CDR2 as SNEGSKA (reference sequence). CDR3 length: 15 amino acids.

This clonotype has a handful of counts. The chain links TRBV7-2 to TRBJ2-5, with D tentatively TRBD1 (6 bases). The end of the DNA aligns better with TRBJ2-7, so the J call may be wrong. CDR3 size: 14 residues. The V gene's germline CDR1 is SGHTA and CDR2 FQGNSA. DNA for the CDR3: TGTGCCAGCAGCTCAGCCGGGACAATCTACGAGCAGTACTTC. Residues: CASSSAGTIYEQYF.

The chain is built from TRBV29-1 and TRBJ2-1; TRBD2 matches 14 bases. The CDR3 is 18 amino acids. Germline trimming cut 7 bases from V and 1 base from J; bases unmatched to any gene: 12. CDR1 SQVTM and CDR2 ANQGSEA come from the germline V gene. The CDR3 DNA sequence: TGCAGCGCCCTTCGTGGGACTAGCGGGGGTTTATCCTACAATGAGCAGTTCTTC. This gives the protein CSALRGTSGGLSYNEQFF.

The chain recombines TRBV4-2 with TRBJ1-4; a weak D match, TRBD1 (5 bases). The CDR3 contains 15 residues. CDR1 and CDR2 (germline): LGHNA, YNFKEQ. Trimming left V 0 bases short and J 2 bases short, with 7 bases between. CDR3 nucleotide sequence: TGTGCCAGCAGCCAAGAATGGGGGACTAATGAAAAACTGTTTTTT. Its translation is CASSQEWGTNEKLFF.

The table lists this clonotype with a few counts. CDR3 nucleotides: TGTGCCAGCAGCTCGCTAGCGGTTAGGAGCTCCTACGAGCAGTACTTC. Its protein product is CASSSLAVRSSYEQYF. The V and J genes are TRBV7-8 and TRBJ2-7; 7 positions match TRBD2. Losses at the gene ends were 4 bases for V and 0 bases for J; bases not matched to a gene: 9. The length of the CDR3 is 16 residues. Per germline, CDR1 SGHVS and CDR2 FQNEAQ.

This chain links TRBV7-9 with TRBJ2-3; D uncertain. The CDR3 loop spans 16 amino acids. Trimming took off 6 bases at V and 0 bases at J, with 16 bases between the two ends. Germline CDR1 is SEHNR and CDR2 is FQNEAQ (reference sequence). Written as DNA, the CDR3 is TGTGCCAGCAGACGTGGGCGGATCTCAAGCACAGATACGCAGTATTTT. Translated: CASRRGRISSTDTQYF.

A few counts support this clonotype. V and J are TRBV20-1 and TRBJ2-1, with no clear D. V shed 6 bases and J shed 1 base, with 10 bases lying between them. The CDR3 consists of 13 residues. Germline CDR1 DFQATT, CDR2 SNEGSKA (reference sequence). The CDR3 DNA is TGCAGTGCGAGTTCCGGTTCCTACAATGAGCAGTTCTTC. It codes for CSASSGSYNEQFF.

This clonotype was detected only a few times. This rearrangement joins TRBV4-1 to TRBJ1-5, with D maybe TRBD1 (5 bases). Germline assignment: CDR1 MGHRA and CDR2 YSYEKL. The germline V and J ends were trimmed by 1 base and 3 bases, with 13 bases remaining between them. This CDR3 has 16 residues. CDR3 sequence (DNA): TGCGCCAGCAGCCAAGTTCGAGGGGAGCCCAATCAGCCCCAGCATTTT. Its translation is CASSQVRGEPNQPQHF.

J is TRBJ2-7 and V is TRBV27, with D possibly matching TRBD2 (5 bases). There are 13 residues in the CDR3. The germline V gene encodes CDR1 MNHEY and CDR2 SMNVEV (reference sequence). Trimming shortened V by 5 bases and J by 3 bases, and 11 bases separated the two germline ends. The CDR3 DNA reads as TGTGCCAGCAGTATGGACGGGAACTACGAGCAGTACTTC. Translated: CASSMDGNYEQYF.